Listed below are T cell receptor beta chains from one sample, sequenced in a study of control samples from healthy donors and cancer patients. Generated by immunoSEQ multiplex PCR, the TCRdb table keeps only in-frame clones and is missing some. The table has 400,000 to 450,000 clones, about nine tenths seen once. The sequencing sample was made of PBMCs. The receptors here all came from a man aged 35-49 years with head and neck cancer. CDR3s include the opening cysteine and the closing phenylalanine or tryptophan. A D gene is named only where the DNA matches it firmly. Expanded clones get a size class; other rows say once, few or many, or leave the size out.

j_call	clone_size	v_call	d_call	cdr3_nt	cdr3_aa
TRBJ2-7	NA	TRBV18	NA	TGTGCCAGCTCACCACCGGTGGGTGCGGGCGAGCAGTACTTC	CASSPPVGAGEQYF
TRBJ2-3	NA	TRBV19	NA	TGTGCCAGTAGAGAGAGGTCTCAACTACGAGATACGCAGTATTTT	CASRERSQLRDTQYF
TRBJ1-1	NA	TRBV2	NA	TGTGCCAGCAGTGAAGCGAGGACGGGCACTGAAGCTTTCTTT	CASSEARTGTEAFF
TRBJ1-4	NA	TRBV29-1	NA	TGCAGCGTTCGGACAGACCTAAATGAAAAACTGTTTTTT	CSVRTDLNEKLFF
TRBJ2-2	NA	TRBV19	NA	TGTGCCAGTAGTATAAAGGGAGCCGGGGAGCTGTTTTTT	CASSIKGAGELFF
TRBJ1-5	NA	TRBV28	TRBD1	TGTGCCAGTCAAGACCGGGACAGTGTTGTGGAGCCCCAGCATTTT	CASQDRDSVVEPQHF
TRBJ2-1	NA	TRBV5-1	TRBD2	TGCGCCAGCAGCTCGGGGACTAGCGGAGACTACAATGAGCAGTTCTTC	CASSSGTSGDYNEQFF
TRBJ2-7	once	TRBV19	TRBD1	TGTGCCAGTAGCGACAGGGGTTCCTACGAGCAGTACTTC	CASSDRGSYEQYF
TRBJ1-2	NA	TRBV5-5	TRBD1	TGTGCCAGCAGCTTGGGGCGACCGGGACAGGGTGTCTATGGCTACACCTTC	CASSLGRPGQGVYGYTF
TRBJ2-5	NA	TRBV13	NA	TGTGCCAGCAGCCGAAAGTCAGGGGTGGAGACCCAGTACTTC	CASSRKSGVETQYF
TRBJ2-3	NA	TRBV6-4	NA	TGTGCCAGCAGTGTAAACTGGCTGAGCACAGATACGCAGTATTTT	CASSVNWLSTDTQYF
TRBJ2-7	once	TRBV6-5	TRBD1	TGTGCCAGTAGGGACAGGGGTCGGGAGCAGTACTTC	CASRDRGREQYF
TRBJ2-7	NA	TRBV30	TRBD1	TGTGCCTGGAGCGCGGACAGGTTCCCCTACGAGCAGTACTTC	CAWSADRFPYEQYF
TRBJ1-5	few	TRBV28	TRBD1	TGTGCCAGCACCCCCACTCTCAGCCGGACAGGGATTCATCAGCCCCAGCATTTT	CASTPTLSRTGIHQPQHF
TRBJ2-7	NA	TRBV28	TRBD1	TGTGCCAGCAGTAGTCGACAGGGTAGCTACGAGCAGTACTTC	CASSSRQGSYEQYF
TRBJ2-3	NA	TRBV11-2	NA	TGTGCCAGCAGCTCCATTCGACTGTTAAGCGCAGATACGCAGTATTTT	CASSSIRLLSADTQYF
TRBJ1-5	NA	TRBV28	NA	TGTGCCAGCAGTTTAACCCAGGGTAGGAATCAGCCCCAGCATTTT	CASSLTQGRNQPQHF